What follows is one TCR beta chain and its context. This sample is drawn from a study of long-term antiretroviral therapy in people with HIV. The CDR3 has 15 residues. Germline-derived CDR1 and CDR2 are LNHDA and SQIVND (reference sequence). V was pared by 1 base and J by 7 bases, with 14 bases between. The immunoSEQ assay was v3.0, run at survey level. Measured with immunoSEQ multiplex PCR; TCRdb has only the in-frame clones, and not every one. In the table there are 11,000 to 15,000 clones, approximately 73% of which are singletons. This specimen was unsorted PBMCs, taken 3.1 years after starting antiretroviral therapy. The V gene is TRBV19, the J gene TRBJ2-1, with D maybe TRBD2 (5 bases). The TCR was taken from a man aged 35 to 55 with HIV. CDR3 residues: CASSIVAGPWNEQFF. CDR3 coding DNA: TGTGCCAGTAGTATAGTGGCGGGCCCCTGGAATGAGCAGTTCTTC.